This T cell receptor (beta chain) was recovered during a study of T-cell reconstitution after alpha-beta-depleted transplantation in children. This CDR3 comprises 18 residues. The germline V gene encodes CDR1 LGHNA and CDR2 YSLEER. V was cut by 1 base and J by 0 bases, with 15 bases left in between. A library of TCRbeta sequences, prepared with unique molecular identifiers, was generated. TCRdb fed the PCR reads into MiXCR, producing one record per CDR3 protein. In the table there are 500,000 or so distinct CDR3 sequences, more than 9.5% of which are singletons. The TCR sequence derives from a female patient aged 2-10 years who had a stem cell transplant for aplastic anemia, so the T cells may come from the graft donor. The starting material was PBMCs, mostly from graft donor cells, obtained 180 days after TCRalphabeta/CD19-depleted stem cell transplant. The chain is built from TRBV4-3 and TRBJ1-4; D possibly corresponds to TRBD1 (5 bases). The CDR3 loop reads CASSQGARVGATNEKLFF. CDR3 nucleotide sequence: TGCGCCAGCAGCCAAGGAGCCAGGGTGGGGGCAACTAATGAAAAACTGTTTTTT.